This entry lists 18 T cell receptor beta chains sequenced from one sample in a study of Ad26.COV2.S vaccination and SARS-CoV-2 variants. Data came from immunoSEQ multiplex PCR; TCRdb stores just in-frame clones and leaves some out. The sample consists of over 110,000 clones, 86% of them appearing once. The input for sequencing was peripheral blood, taken after recovery from COVID-19. Receptor source: a human donor who had recovered from COVID-19.

This clone was counted many times. The V gene is TRBV2, the J gene TRBJ1-1; D gene unclear. V was trimmed by 0 bases and J by 11 bases, leaving 10 bases between them. The V gene's germline CDR1 is SNHLY and CDR2 FYNNEI. The CDR3 totals 12 residues. The CDR3 DNA reads as TGTGCCAGCAGTGAAGCCTGGATGGGTGCTTTCTTT. Amino acids: CASSEAWMGAFF.

This rearrangement joins TRBV4-1 to TRBJ2-3, with TRBD1 matching 10 bases. The CDR3 has 14 residues. The ends lost 5 bases at V and 6 bases at J; junction bases unmatched: 5. CDR1 is MGHRA, CDR2 YSYEKL, per germline. CDR3 sequence: CASSGDRGWDTQYF. CDR3 bases: TGCGCCAGCAGCGGGGACAGGGGTTGGGATACGCAGTATTTT.

The chain joins TRBV10-3 to TRBJ1-1; possible D gene TRBD1, 6 bases. Germline assignment: CDR1 ENHRY and CDR2 SYGVKD. V lost 2 bases to trimming and J lost 3 bases, with 10 bases between them. The CDR3 has 14 residues. The CDR3 DNA sequence: TGTGCCATCAGTGAGGTCTCAGGGGACACTGAAGCTTTCTTT. As protein: CAISEVSGDTEAFF.

This rearrangement joins TRBV6-5 to TRBJ2-5, with 8 bases identical to TRBD1. CDR1 and CDR2 (germline): MNHEY, SVGAGI. J gave up 5 bases and V 5 bases, and 10 bases lay outside the gene matches. This CDR3 has 15 residues. The CDR3 reads CASSTVRDRRETQYF. For the CDR3, the DNA is TGTGCCAGCAGTACAGTCCGGGACAGGCGGGAGACCCAGTACTTC.

This sequence joins TRBV2 and TRBJ2-5; tentatively, D is TRBD2 (5 bases). V lost 6 bases, J lost 9 bases, and 20 bases lay in between. Germline V gene data show CDR1 as SNHLY and CDR2 as FYNNEI. This CDR3 comprises 14 residues. CDR3: CASRPGSLTGAQYF. CDR3 nucleotides: TGTGCCAGCAGACCCGGTTCTTTGACCGGGGCCCAGTACTTC.

V is TRBV18 and J is TRBJ1-3; 10 nucleotides align to TRBD1. With V trimmed by 6 bases and J by 2 bases, 4 bases remained unmatched. The CDR3 extends over 15 amino acids. CDR1 and CDR2 (germline): KGHSH, LQKENI. The CDR3 DNA follows: TGTGCCAGCTCTCGTGACAGGGGGCCTGGAAACACCATATATTTT. The encoded protein is CASSRDRGPGNTIYF.

V gene TRBV5-1 combines with J gene TRBJ1-5; D possibly corresponds to TRBD1 (6 bases). Germline lookup yields CDR1 SGHRS and CDR2 YFSETQ. CDR3 size: 14 residues. Trimming stripped 0 bases from V and 4 bases from J, with 8 bases between. The DNA of the CDR3 is TGCGCCAGCAGCTTGGAGGGGGGGAATCAGCCCCAGCATTTT. Residues: CASSLEGGNQPQHF. The complete variable domain, with remaining parts taken from reference TRBV5-1 and TRBJ1-5, reads KAGVTQTPRYLIKTRGQQVTLSCSPISGHRSVSWYQQTPGQGLQFLFEYFSETQRNKGNFPGRFSGRQFSNSRSEMNVSTLELGDSALYLCASSLEGGNQPQHFGDGTRLSIL.

This sequence joins TRBV6-1 and TRBJ2-1, with a weak D call TRBD2 (5 bases). This CDR3 has 15 residues. The germline V gene encodes CDR1 MNHNS and CDR2 SASEGT. Deletions cut 2 bases from V and 7 bases from J, with 15 bases between. CDR3 amino acids: CASSELGGRGNEQFF. The CDR3 nucleotides read TGTGCCAGCAGTGAATTGGGCGGCCGGGGAAATGAGCAGTTCTTC.

This clone showed up just a few times. V is TRBV6-5 and J is TRBJ1-5; maybe TRBD1 (5 bases). Germline assignment: CDR1 MNHEY and CDR2 SVGAGI. This CDR3 has 14 amino acids. Trimming removed 7 bases from V and 3 bases from J, with 13 bases in between. Here the CDR3 DNA reads TGTGCCAGCAAAAAGGGGACCTACAATCAGCCCCAGCATTTT. This codes for CASKKGTYNQPQHF.

The CDR3 DNA is TGTGCCAGCAGTTTAAAAGGTCCTGCTGAAGCTTTCTTT. This encodes CASSLKGPAEAFF. The rearrangement joins TRBV27 to TRBJ1-1; D call uncertain. The germline V gene encodes CDR1 MNHEY and CDR2 SMNVEV (reference sequence). The CDR3 totals 13 residues. V was trimmed by 2 bases and J by 6 bases, leaving 10 bases between them.

V and J are TRBV24-1 and TRBJ2-2; D remains ambiguous. Between the trimmed V and J ends, which lost 0 bases and 1 base, there was a span of 17 bases. Germline V gives CDR1 KGHDR, CDR2 SFDVKD. There are 19 residues in the CDR3. The CDR3 region has the DNA TGTGCCACCAGTGATTTGCAAGACGGCCCGAAAGTGAACACCGGGGAGCTGTTTTTT. This codes for CATSDLQDGPKVNTGELFF.

The genes are TRBV3-1 (or the pseudogene TRBV3-2) and TRBJ1-1, with 9 bases matching TRBD1. The CDR3 loop spans 15 amino acids. Germline V gene sequence: CDR1 LGHDT, CDR2 YNNKEL (reference sequence). V was pared by 6 bases and J by 6 bases, with 11 bases of the junction left unmatched. CDR3 bases: TGTGCCAGCAGTCGTCCCGGGACAGGGACCCCTGAAGCTTTCTTT. Amino acid sequence: CASSRPGTGTPEAFF.

The chain links TRBV7-9 to TRBJ1-4; D remains unclear. This CDR3 comprises 16 residues. V was shortened by 4 bases and J by 8 bases, with 20 bases between the two germline ends. Germline V gives CDR1 SEHNR, CDR2 FQNEAQ (reference sequence). The CDR3 nucleotides read TGTGCCAGCAGCTCTATTGACTCTCTAATGGAGGAAAAACTGTTTTTT. Its protein product is CASSSIDSLMEEKLFF.

This rearrangement joins TRBV6-2 or TRBV6-3 to TRBJ1-5; 7 positions agree with TRBD1. The trim removed 2 bases at V and 2 bases at J, leaving 12 bases unmatched. This CDR3 comprises 18 residues. From germline, CDR1 is MNHEY and CDR2 SVGEGT. CDR3: CASSYTDGPGQRNQPQHF. CDR3 sequence (DNA): TGTGCCAGCAGTTACACCGATGGCCCGGGACAGCGCAATCAGCCCCAGCATTTT.

The chain joins TRBV5-4 to TRBJ2-3; D ambiguous. The CDR3 contains 13 residues. Between the trimmed V and J ends, which lost 0 bases and 4 bases, there was a span of 6 bases. The germline V gene has CDR1 SGHNT and CDR2 YYREEE (reference sequence). The CDR3 reads CASSLESADTQYF. The CDR3 DNA reads TGTGCCAGCAGCTTGGAATCGGCAGATACGCAGTATTTT.

The J gene is TRBJ2-1, the V gene TRBV18; 7 bases are a match to TRBD2. This CDR3 region has 16 residues. The J segment lost 8 bases and the V segment lost 5 bases, leaving 15 bases of the junction unmatched. The germline CDR1 and CDR2 sequences are KGHSH and LQKENI. CDR3 bases: TGTGCCAGCTCATCATTAAACCCGGGGGGAGCCGATGAGCAGTTCTTC. It encodes CASSSLNPGGADEQFF.

The V and J genes are TRBV5-1 and TRBJ2-7; D is possibly TRBD1 or TRBD2 (5 bases each). Germline-derived CDR1 and CDR2 are SGHRS and YFSETQ. The CDR3 extends over 14 amino acids. Deletions cut 2 bases from V and 5 bases from J, with 14 bases between. CDR3 bases: TGCGCCAGCAGCTTTGACAGTGTGACTAACGAGCAGTACTTC. This translates into CASSFDSVTNEQYF. The complete variable domain, with remaining parts taken from reference TRBV5-1 and TRBJ2-7, reads KAGVTQTPRYLIKTRGQQVTLSCSPISGHRSVSWYQQTPGQGLQFLFEYFSETQRNKGNFPGRFSGRQFSNSRSEMNVSTLELGDSALYLCASSFDSVTNEQYFGPGTRLTVT.

This sequence joins TRBV5-6 and TRBJ1-2; 9 bases align to TRBD1. The CDR3 is 14 residues long. The V segment lost 4 bases and the J segment 8 bases; nucleotides outside the gene matches: 9. CDR1 is SGHDT and CDR2 is YYEEEE in the germline V gene. The CDR3 spells CASSGAGTGLGYTF. The CDR3 DNA is TGTGCCAGCAGCGGAGCCGGGACAGGGTTGGGCTACACCTTC. The complete variable domain, with remaining parts taken from reference TRBV5-6 and TRBJ1-2, reads DAGVTQSPTHLIKTRGQQVTLRCSPKSGHDTVSWYQQALGQGPQFIFQYYEEEERQRGNFPDRFSGHQFPNYSSELNVNALLLGDSALYLCASSGAGTGLGYTFGSGTRLTVV.